A selection of T cell receptor beta chains follows, all from one sample in a study of regulatory T cells in long-lasting Graves disease. TCRdb re-analysed the multiplex PCR reads in MiXCR, keeping a single row per CDR3 protein. Here the sample spans approximately 470,000 distinct CDR3 sequences, 15% to 20% being singletons. This sample was also put to use in a study of T cells in Graves' hyperthyroidism and ophthalmopathy.

Sequencing was performed on peripheral blood mononuclear cells (PBMCs), taken at new diagnosis, from a patient treated with antithyroid drugs. The receptors shown here come from a man aged 40-49 years with Graves disease. CDR3s include the opening cysteine and the closing phenylalanine or tryptophan. The D gene is left open where the match is weak. Size tells how often a clone was seen (once, few, many) or the class of an expanded clone, and some rows leave it out.

V,D,size,J,length,DNA,CDR3
TRBV24-1,.,.,TRBJ2-2,15,TGTGCCACCGGATCCGGGGCTACGAACACCGGGGAGCTGTTTTTT,CATGSGATNTGELFF
TRBV5-1,TRBD1,many,TRBJ2-1,16,TGCGCCAGCAGCTATTGGACAGGGGGCTTGCACAATGAGCAGTTCTTC,CASSYWTGGLHNEQFF
TRBV10-3,.,few,TRBJ2-5,14,TGTGCCATCAGAGGGGGAGGGCCCGGGGAGACCCAGTACTTC,CAIRGGGPGETQYF
TRBV5-1,TRBD1,.,TRBJ2-7,14,TGCGCCAGCAGCCCAGGACAGGGGCTTAACGAGCAGTACTTC,CASSPGQGLNEQYF
TRBV2,TRBD2,.,TRBJ2-5,18,TGTGCCAGCAGACTCAGGACTAGCGGGAGGGCCCTGGGAGAGACCCAGTACTTC,CASRLRTSGRALGETQYF
TRBV12-3/TRBV12-4,.,.,TRBJ1-3,14,TGTGCCAGCAGCCGCGGGGGCTCTGGAAACACCATATATTTT,CASSRGGSGNTIYF
TRBV12-3/TRBV12-4,TRBD2,many,TRBJ2-5,15,TGTGCCAGCAGTCCGCTAGCGGGAGTCATTGAGACCCAGTACTTC,CASSPLAGVIETQYF
TRBV29-1,.,.,TRBJ1-1,16,TGCAGCGTTGAACCCACGGGGGGGCGACTTAGGGCTGAAGCTTTCTTT,CSVEPTGGRLRAEAFF
TRBV5-1,TRBD1,many,TRBJ2-7,14,TGCGCCAGCAGCACGGGGACAGGGAACTACGAGCAGTACTTC,CASSTGTGNYEQYF
TRBV2,.,.,TRBJ2-4,11,TGTGCTGTAGTTTATCGTGACATTCAGTACTTC,CAVVYRDIQYF
TRBV10-2,.,many,TRBJ2-7,13,TGCGCCAGCAGTTGGGGCAGGGGCGCCGAGCAGTACTTC,CASSWGRGAEQYF
TRBV12-3/TRBV12-4,TRBD2,many,TRBJ2-1,16,TGTGCCAGCAGTCCAGGGACTAGCGGGCGACGGAATGAGCAGTTCTTC,CASSPGTSGRRNEQFF
TRBV11-2,.,many,TRBJ2-2,15,TGTGCCAGCAGCTTACAAGGGACCACCCCCTTGGCGTTGTTTTTT,CASSLQGTTPLALFF